These 9 T cell receptor beta chains originate from one sample sequenced in a study of T cells in Graves' hyperthyroidism and ophthalmopathy. TCR beta CDR3 regions were amplified from RNA. Researchers ran a first-round RT-PCR on the TCR CDR3 using the HTBI primer set. TCRdb re-derived calls from the multiplex PCR reads in MiXCR, one entry per CDR3 protein. The table has approximately 600,000 distinct CDR3 sequences, about 15% seen once. Sequencing was done on a sample of blood. Receptors originate from a woman in her 30s with Graves' hyperthyroidism that later progressed to Graves' ophthalmopathy.

This clonotype was counted ten times or more. CDR3 region: CASSLVDGTYEQYF. CDR3 coding DNA: TGTGCCAGCAGCTTAGTAGACGGTACCTACGAGCAGTACTTC. The chain links TRBV7-9 to TRBJ2-7; D is unresolved. Germline V gives CDR1 SEHNR, CDR2 FQNEAQ (reference sequence). The V gene lost 1 base and the J gene lost 2 bases, with 9 bases spanning the gap. This CDR3 has 14 amino acids.

This clonotype has a count of ten or more. The chain has TRBV7-9 and TRBJ2-7; D is unresolved. Trimming took off 5 bases at V and 0 bases at J, with 11 bases between the two ends. The V gene's germline CDR1 is SEHNR and CDR2 FQNEAQ (reference sequence). The CDR3 has 14 residues. The CDR3 loop is CASSQTSSSYEQYF. The DNA of the CDR3 is TGTGCCAGCAGCCAAACTTCTAGCTCCTACGAGCAGTACTTC.

This clonotype has a count of ten or more. Relative to the germline gene, one junction end is altered; a read error may explain this. The chain combines TRBV20-1 with TRBJ1-1, with 8 bases lining up with TRBD1. The germline CDR1 and CDR2 sequences are DFQATT and SNEGSKA (reference sequence). CDR3 size: 14 residues. CDR3 nucleotide sequence: TGCAGTGCTAGCGACATGGACAGGGCCCCCCAAAGAATCTTT. It codes for CSASDMDRAPQRIF.

The gene calls are TRBV10-3 and TRBJ2-7; D is possibly TRBD1 or TRBD2 (5 bases each). Germline V gene data show CDR1 as ENHRY and CDR2 as SYGVKD. The CDR3 extends over 16 amino acids. V was clipped by 4 bases and J by 4 bases, with 20 bases between them. The CDR3 region is CAISGSEGLLLYEQYF. The DNA for the CDR3 is TGTGCCATCAGTGGGTCAGAGGGGCTCCTTTTATACGAGCAGTACTTC.

This clonotype was seen a few times. The rearrangement joins TRBV20-1 to TRBJ1-5; 8 bases map to TRBD1. V dropped 6 bases and J dropped 3; count of bases not matched to a gene: 10. There are 15 residues in the CDR3. Germline V gene lookup returns CDR1 DFQATT and CDR2 SNEGSKA (reference sequence). CDR3: CSATGTGLINQPQHF. In DNA, the CDR3 is TGCAGTGCGACCGGGACAGGTCTAATCAATCAGCCCCAGCATTTT.

This clonotype was counted ten times or more. The V gene is TRBV6-1, the J gene TRBJ2-3; D is undetermined. V was clipped by 6 bases and J by 1 base, with 14 bases between them. CDR1 is MNHNS and CDR2 is SASEGT in the germline V gene. The CDR3 runs to 15 residues. In DNA, the CDR3 is TGTGCCAGCAGCGACCTAGAAACCCGCACAGATACGCAGTATTTT. Translation gives CASSDLETRTDTQYF.

In this sample, this clonotype turned up many times. V is TRBV2 and J is TRBJ2-7, with 7 bases aligning to TRBD1. This CDR3 is 13 amino acids long. V was clipped by 4 bases and J by 2 bases; unmatched bases: 2. Looked up from germline, CDR1 is SNHLY and CDR2 is FYNNEI. The CDR3 DNA follows: TGTGCCAGCAGTGGGACAGGTACCTACGAGCAGTACTTC. It translates to CASSGTGTYEQYF.

The chain couples TRBV7-3 to TRBJ2-7; 7 bases map to TRBD1. The germline V gene has CDR1 SGHTA and CDR2 FQGTGA. Trimming at V came to 0 bases and at J to 2 bases, leaving 10 bases not matched to a gene. The CDR3 is 17 residues long. CDR3 nucleotide sequence: TGTGCCAGCAGCTTAACGAATTTCGACAGGGCAGCCTACGAGCAGTACTTC. As protein: CASSLTNFDRAAYEQYF.

This clonotype has at least ten counts. This chain joins TRBV12-3 or TRBV12-4 and TRBJ2-5; TRBD1 might be the D (6 bases). The CDR3 covers 15 residues. V lost 5 bases and J lost 2, with 15 bases in between. This chain's CDR3 is CASSRPGHLQETQYF. The CDR3 DNA is TGTGCCAGCAGTAGACCGGGACACCTTCAAGAGACCCAGTACTTC.